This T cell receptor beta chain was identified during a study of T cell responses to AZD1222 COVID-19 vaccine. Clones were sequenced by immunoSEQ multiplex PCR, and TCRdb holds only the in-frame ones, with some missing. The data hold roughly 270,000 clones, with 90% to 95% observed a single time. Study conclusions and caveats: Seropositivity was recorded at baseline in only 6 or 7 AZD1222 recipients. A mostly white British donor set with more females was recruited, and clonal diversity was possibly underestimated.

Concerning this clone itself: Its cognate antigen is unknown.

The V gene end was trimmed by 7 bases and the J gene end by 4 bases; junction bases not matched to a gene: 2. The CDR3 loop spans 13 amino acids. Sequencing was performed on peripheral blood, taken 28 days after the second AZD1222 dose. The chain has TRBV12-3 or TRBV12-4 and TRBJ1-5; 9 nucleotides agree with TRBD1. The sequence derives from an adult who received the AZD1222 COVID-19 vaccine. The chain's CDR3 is CASKGQGNQPQHF. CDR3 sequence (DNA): TGTGCCAGCAAAGGACAGGGGAATCAGCCCCAGCATTTT.